This passage covers 27 T cell receptor beta chains from one sample sequenced in a study of OX40 agonist ivuxolimab in advanced cancers. The assay was immunoSEQ multiplex PCR, and TCRdb's table has in-frame clones only and misses some. This sample has 60,000 to 100,000 clones, with 85% to 95% found just once. Sequencing used CD4+ or CD8+ T cells sorted from blood, obtained in a trial of the OX40 agonist ivuxolimab. The receptors originated from an adult with an advanced solid tumor such as melanoma, head and neck, liver or kidney cancer.

V is TRBV9 and J is TRBJ2-6; D call uncertain. Germline CDR1 and CDR2: SGDLS and YYNGEE. V dropped 2 bases and J dropped 0 bases, with 21 bases sitting between them. The CDR3 length is 20 residues. The DNA of the CDR3 is TGTGCCAGCAGCGTTCCTAGGTCTGTTGTGGACCCCTCTGGGGCCAACGTCCTGACTTTC. It codes for CASSVPRSVVDPSGANVLTF.

The chain is built from TRBV29-1 and TRBJ1-2; D is uncertain. Looked up from germline, CDR1 is SQVTM and CDR2 is ANQGSEA. V dropped 2 bases and J dropped 3 bases, with 10 bases sitting between them. This CDR3 has 13 amino acids. DNA for the CDR3: TGCAGCGTTGAAACGGAGACGCACTATGGCTACACCTTC. It translates to CSVETETHYGYTF.

The chain combines TRBV27 with TRBJ1-4; possibly TRBD1 for D (6 bases). This CDR3 region has 14 residues. The germline V gene has CDR1 MNHEY and CDR2 SMNVEV (reference sequence). The V end lost 6 bases, the J end lost 8 bases, and 16 bases lay between the germline ends. CDR3: CASRRQGFEEKLFF. In DNA form, the CDR3 reads TGTGCCAGCAGAAGGCAGGGGTTCGAAGAAAAACTGTTTTTT.

The rearrangement links TRBV19 to TRBJ1-4; 8 bases agree with TRBD1. Germline V gene lookup returns CDR1 LNHDA and CDR2 SQIVND (reference sequence). CDR3 length: 16 amino acids. The J segment lost 6 bases and the V segment lost 1 base, leaving 7 bases of the junction unmatched. CDR3 region: CASSIGGWTGYEKLFF. CDR3 sequence (DNA): TGTGCCAGTAGTATAGGGGGCTGGACAGGGTATGAAAAACTGTTTTTT.

V is TRBV19 and J is TRBJ1-5; D may be TRBD1 (6 bases). V dropped 1 base and J dropped 3 bases, with 13 bases sitting between them. The CDR3 extends over 16 amino acids. CDR1 LNHDA and CDR2 SQIVND come from the germline V gene (reference sequence). The CDR3 nucleotides read TGTGCCAGTAGTATAGGCTCGGGGGCTTACAATCAGCCCCAGCATTTT. It translates to CASSIGSGAYNQPQHF. Using reference TRBV19 and TRBJ1-5 for the parts outside the CDR3, the full variable domain is DGGITQSPKYLFRKEGQNVTLSCEQNLNHDAMYWYRQDPGQGLRLIYYSQIVNDFQKGDIAEGYSVSREKKESFPLTVTSAQKNPTAFYLCASSIGSGAYNQPQHFGDGTRLSIL.

The chain employs TRBV7-2 and TRBJ1-2; D might be TRBD1 (5 bases). This CDR3 is built from 15 residues. Germline V CDR1 and CDR2: SGHTA, FQGNSA. Trimming left V 2 bases short and J 5 bases short, with 15 bases between. The chain's CDR3 is CASSLSRAVGYGYTF. The CDR3 nucleotides are TGTGCCAGCAGCTTAAGCAGGGCAGTTGGATATGGCTACACCTTC.

The gene calls are TRBV27 and TRBJ2-1; 7 nucleotides align to TRBD2. This CDR3 is 15 amino acids long. Germline V CDR1 and CDR2: MNHEY, SMNVEV (reference sequence). J gave up 4 bases and V 0 bases, and 3 bases lay outside the gene matches. CDR3 sequence: CASSLSTSAYNEQFF. In nucleotides, the CDR3 is TGTGCCAGCAGTTTATCTACTAGCGCTTACAATGAGCAGTTCTTC.

This CDR3 reads CASSSETGTMNTEAFF. Written as DNA, the CDR3 is TGCGCCAGCAGCTCTGAGACAGGTACGATGAACACTGAAGCTTTCTTT. The V and J genes are TRBV5-1 and TRBJ1-1, with D possibly TRBD1 on 6 matching bases. The germline V gene encodes CDR1 SGHRS and CDR2 YFSETQ. Trimming stripped 3 bases from V and 0 bases from J, with 15 bases between. This CDR3 is built from 16 residues.

The chain links TRBV29-1 to TRBJ1-1, with D unclear. Germline V gives CDR1 SQVTM, CDR2 ANQGSEA. The CDR3 loop spans 12 amino acids. V was pared by 7 bases and J by 10 bases, with 19 bases between. Written as DNA, the CDR3 is TGCAGCGCCGAGGGCTCGGCCGCGCGAGCTTTCTTT. Encoded protein: CSAEGSAARAFF.

This clone was found once. The chain is built from TRBV11-2 and TRBJ1-1, with 7 bases fitting TRBD1. V shed 6 bases and J 3 bases; nucleotides not matched to a gene: 10. Germline V gene sequence: CDR1 SGHAT, CDR2 FQNNGV. The CDR3 has 15 amino acids. CDR3 region: CASSLLGTAYTEAFF. The CDR3 DNA reads as TGTGCCAGCAGTCTTCTTGGGACAGCCTACACTGAAGCTTTCTTT.

This chain uses TRBV27 with TRBJ1-5; D call uncertain. The germline CDR1 and CDR2 sequences are MNHEY and SMNVEV (reference sequence). V gave up 7 bases and J gave up 5 bases, with 15 bases separating them. The CDR3 has 14 residues. The CDR3 sequence is CASKEAQSHQPQHF. The CDR3 nucleotides read TGTGCCAGCAAAGAGGCACAGAGCCATCAGCCCCAGCATTTT.

This chain connects TRBV19 to TRBJ1-4; 7 nucleotides line up with TRBD1. Germline trimming cut 3 bases from V and 5 bases from J; bases unmatched to any gene: 9. The CDR3 runs 16 residues. Germline V CDR1 and CDR2: LNHDA, SQIVND (reference sequence). The CDR3 protein is CASSIGISGGNEKLFF. The CDR3 DNA reads TGTGCCAGTAGTATCGGGATTTCAGGGGGAAATGAAAAACTGTTTTTT.

The J gene is TRBJ1-6, the V gene TRBV6-6, with D perhaps matching TRBD1 (6 bases). Trimming took 2 bases from V and 8 from J, leaving 7 bases between them. This CDR3 spans 13 amino acids. Per germline, CDR1 MNHNY and CDR2 SVGAGI (reference sequence). The CDR3 nucleotides read TGTGCCAGCAGTTACAACAGGGATTCACCCCTCCACTTT. Residues: CASSYNRDSPLHF.

CDR3 residues: CASSLPTGLESPLHF. The CDR3 DNA is TGCGCCAGCAGCTTACCGACAGGGCTGGAGTCACCCCTCCACTTT. The chain has TRBV5-1 and TRBJ1-6; 7 nucleotides align to TRBD1. J gave up 10 bases and V 2 bases, and 9 bases lay outside the gene matches. CDR3 length: 15 residues. The V gene's germline CDR1 is SGHRS and CDR2 YFSETQ.

The chain joins TRBV2 to TRBJ1-3, with D unresolved. V was cut by 3 bases and J by 6 bases, with 9 bases left in between. Germline CDR1 SNHLY, CDR2 FYNNEI. This CDR3 contains 13 residues. The CDR3 DNA sequence: TGTGCCAGCAGTGATGGTGCGGTAAACACCATATATTTT. It yields the protein CASSDGAVNTIYF. Full variable domain (remainder filled in from reference TRBV2 and TRBJ1-3): EPEVTQTPSHQVTQMGQEVILRCVPISNHLYFYWYRQILGQKVEFLVSFYNNEISEKSEIFDDQFSVERPDGSNFTLKIRSTKLEDSAMYFCASSDGAVNTIYFGEGSWLTVV.

Regarding this clone: This may be a read error, as it is one base from a much larger clone. The chain employs TRBV7-6 and TRBJ2-7; 7 positions match TRBD1. V was clipped by 3 bases and J by 8 bases; unmatched bases: 10. This CDR3 has 14 amino acids. CDR1 and CDR2 from the germline V gene are SGHVS and FNYEAQ. This CDR3 reads CASSFHAGGEKQYF. The CDR3 DNA is TGTGCCAGCAGCTTCCATGCAGGGGGAGAGAAGCAGTACTTC.

This clone was seen only once. The V call is TRBV2, the J call TRBJ2-7, with unresolved D. V gave up 4 bases and J gave up 3 bases, with 7 bases separating them. The CDR3 consists of 12 residues. CDR1 and CDR2 (germline): SNHLY, FYNNEI. CDR3 coding DNA: TGTGCCAGCAGTGTACTAATCTACGAGCAGTACTTC. Translated: CASSVLIYEQYF.

The V call is TRBV13, the J call TRBJ2-3; D is unclear. The CDR3 contains 17 residues. V dropped 4 bases and J dropped 2 bases, with 19 bases sitting between them. CDR1 PRHDT and CDR2 FYEKMQ come from the germline V gene (reference sequence). CDR3 DNA: TGTGCCAGCAGCTCGGCCCCTTCCGGCGGAGTCACAGATACGCAGTATTTT. It translates to CASSSAPSGGVTDTQYF.

This chain uses TRBV5-1 with TRBJ1-1; a weak D match, TRBD1 (6 bases). V shed 3 bases and J shed 1 base, with 7 bases lying between them. The CDR3 extends over 13 amino acids. Germline V lookup: CDR1 SGHRS, CDR2 YFSETQ. Here the CDR3 reads CASSWGQNTEAFF. CDR3 in DNA: TGCGCCAGCAGCTGGGGACAGAACACTGAAGCTTTCTTT.

This clone was detected once. V is TRBV5-5 and J is TRBJ2-7; TRBD1 agrees at 7 bases. With V trimmed by 4 bases and J by 0 bases, 7 bases remained unmatched. Germline values: CDR1 SGHKS, CDR2 YYEKEE (reference sequence). This CDR3 region has 15 residues. CDR3 loop: CASSPGDSFSYEQYF. For the CDR3, the DNA is TGTGCCAGCAGCCCCGGGGACAGCTTCTCCTACGAGCAGTACTTC.

The V and J genes are TRBV7-2 and TRBJ2-2; 12 nucleotides match TRBD2. The trim removed 1 base at V and 6 bases at J, leaving 6 bases unmatched. The CDR3 is 17 amino acids. Per germline, CDR1 SGHTA and CDR2 FQGNSA. This CDR3 is CASSLVATSGGPGELFF. Here the CDR3 DNA reads TGTGCCAGCAGCTTAGTGGCGACTAGCGGGGGCCCCGGGGAGCTGTTTTTT. Full variable domain (remainder filled in from reference TRBV7-2 and TRBJ2-2): GAGVSQSPSNKVTEKGKDVELRCDPISGHTALYWYRQSLGQGLEFLIYFQGNSAPDKSGLPSDRFSAERTGGSVSTLTIQRTQQEDSAVYLCASSLVATSGGPGELFFGEGSRLTVL.

The rearrangement uses TRBV20-1 and TRBJ2-7, with D uncertain. Germline V CDR1 and CDR2: DFQATT, SNEGSKA (reference sequence). The CDR3 spans 9 residues. The CDR3 reads CSAGYEQYF. DNA for the CDR3: TGCAGCGCCGGCTACGAGCAGTACTTC.

This chain links TRBV23-1 with TRBJ1-4, with 10 bases identical to TRBD1. TRBV23-1 is assigned to the ORF class and has an uncertain function. The CDR3 has 20 residues. J lost 0 bases, V lost 0 bases, and 10 bases had no gene match. CDR3 nucleotides: TGCGCCAGCAGTCAATCCAAGGACAGGGGGAACTTACCAACTAATGAAAAACTGTTTTTT. As protein: CASSQSKDRGNLPTNEKLFF.

The rearrangement uses TRBV27 and TRBJ2-1, with 8 bases that match TRBD2. CDR3 size: 14 residues. The germline V gene encodes CDR1 MNHEY and CDR2 SMNVEV (reference sequence). J lost 7 bases, V lost 7 bases, and 9 bases had no gene match. The CDR3 DNA reads TGTGCCAGCAAAACTTCGGGGGGGGTAAATGAGCAGTTCTTC. The encoded protein is CASKTSGGVNEQFF.

The chain links TRBV5-6 to TRBJ2-5; weak D call: TRBD1 (6 bases). In germline, CDR1 is SGHDT, CDR2 YYEEEE. The CDR3 runs 16 residues. Trimming shortened V by 4 bases and J by 2 bases, and 18 bases separated the two germline ends. The CDR3 region has the DNA TGTGCCAGCAGCACCCAGTGGGGGCCAATTCAAGAGACCCAGTACTTC. Its translation is CASSTQWGPIQETQYF.

The chain links TRBV11-1 to TRBJ1-1; D is possibly TRBD1 (5 bases). The germline V gene encodes CDR1 SGHAT and CDR2 FQDESV (reference sequence). The CDR3 has 15 amino acids. Trimming cost V 2 bases and J 0 bases, with 10 bases left between them. The CDR3, as DNA: TGTGCCAGCAGCTTAACAGGCTTATTGAACACTGAAGCTTTCTTT. It is translated as CASSLTGLLNTEAFF.

The V gene is TRBV6-1, the J gene TRBJ2-2; 9 bases match TRBD1. With V trimmed by 10 bases and J by 4 bases, 7 bases remained unmatched. This CDR3 region has 14 residues. The V gene's germline CDR1 is MNHNS and CDR2 SASEGT. Here the CDR3 DNA reads TGTGCCACCTCCGGGACAGGGACCACCGGGGAGCTGTTTTTT. It specifies CATSGTGTTGELFF.